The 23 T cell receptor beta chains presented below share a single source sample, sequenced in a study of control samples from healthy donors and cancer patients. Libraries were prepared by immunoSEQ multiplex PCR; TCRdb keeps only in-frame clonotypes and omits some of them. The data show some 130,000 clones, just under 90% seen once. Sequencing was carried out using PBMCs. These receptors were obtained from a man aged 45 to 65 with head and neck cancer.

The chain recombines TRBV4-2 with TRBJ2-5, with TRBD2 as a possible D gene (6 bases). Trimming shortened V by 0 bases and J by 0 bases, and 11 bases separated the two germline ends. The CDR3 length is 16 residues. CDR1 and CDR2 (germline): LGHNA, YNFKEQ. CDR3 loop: CASSQDRGTYQETQYF. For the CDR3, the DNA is TGTGCCAGCAGCCAAGATCGGGGGACGTACCAAGAGACCCAGTACTTC.

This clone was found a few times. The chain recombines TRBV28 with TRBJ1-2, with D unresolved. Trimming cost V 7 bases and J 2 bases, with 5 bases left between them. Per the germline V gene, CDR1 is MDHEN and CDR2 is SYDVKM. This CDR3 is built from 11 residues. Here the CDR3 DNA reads TGTGCCAGCAACCGAAACTATGGCTACACCTTC. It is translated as CASNRNYGYTF.

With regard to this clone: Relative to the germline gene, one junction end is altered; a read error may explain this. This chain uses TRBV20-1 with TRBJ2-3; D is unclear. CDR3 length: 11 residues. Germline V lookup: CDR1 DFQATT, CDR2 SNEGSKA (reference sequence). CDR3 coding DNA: TGCAGTGCCAGAGACACAGATACGCAGTATTTT. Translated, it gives CSARDTDTQYF.

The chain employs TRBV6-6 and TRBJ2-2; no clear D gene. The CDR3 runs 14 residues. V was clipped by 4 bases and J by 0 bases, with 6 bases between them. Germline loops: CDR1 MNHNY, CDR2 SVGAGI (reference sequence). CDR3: CASSLSPNTGELFF. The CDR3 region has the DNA TGTGCCAGCAGTTTGTCACCGAACACCGGGGAGCTGTTTTTT.

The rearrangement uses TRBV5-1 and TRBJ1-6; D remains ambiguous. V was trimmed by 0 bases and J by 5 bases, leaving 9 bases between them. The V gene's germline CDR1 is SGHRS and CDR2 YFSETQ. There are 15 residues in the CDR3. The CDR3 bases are TGCGCCAGCAGCTTGGTGGCAGGAGATAATTCACCCCTCCACTTT. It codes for CASSLVAGDNSPLHF. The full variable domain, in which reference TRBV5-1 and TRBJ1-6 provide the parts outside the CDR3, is KAGVTQTPRYLIKTRGQQVTLSCSPISGHRSVSWYQQTPGQGLQFLFEYFSETQRNKGNFPGRFSGRQFSNSRSEMNVSTLELGDSALYLCASSLVAGDNSPLHFGNGTRLTVT.

The CDR3 sequence is CASSWDRKSLHF. The CDR3 DNA follows: TGTGCCAGCAGTTGGGACAGAAAATCCCTCCACTTT. The V and J genes are TRBV6-2 or TRBV6-3 and TRBJ1-6; 7 bases are shared with TRBD1. The germline V gene has CDR1 MNHEY and CDR2 SVGEGT. With V trimmed by 4 bases and J by 14 bases, 5 bases remained unmatched. This CDR3 has 12 amino acids.

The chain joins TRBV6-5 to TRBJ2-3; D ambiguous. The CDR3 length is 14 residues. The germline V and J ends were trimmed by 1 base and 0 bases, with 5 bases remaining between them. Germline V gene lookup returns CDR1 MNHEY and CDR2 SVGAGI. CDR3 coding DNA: TGTGCCAGCAGTTACTACGGGAGCACAGATACGCAGTATTTT. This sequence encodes CASSYYGSTDTQYF.

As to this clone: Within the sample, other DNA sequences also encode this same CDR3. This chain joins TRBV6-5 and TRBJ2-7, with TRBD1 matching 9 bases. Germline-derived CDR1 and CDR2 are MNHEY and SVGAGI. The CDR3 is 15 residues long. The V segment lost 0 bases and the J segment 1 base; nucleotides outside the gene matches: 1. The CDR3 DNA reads TGTGCCAGCAGTTACTCCGGGACAGGGTCCTACGAGCAGTACTTC. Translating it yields CASSYSGTGSYEQYF.

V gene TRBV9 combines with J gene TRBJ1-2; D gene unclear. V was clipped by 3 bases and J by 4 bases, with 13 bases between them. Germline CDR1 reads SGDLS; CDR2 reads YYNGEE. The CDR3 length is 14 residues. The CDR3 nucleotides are TGTGCCAGCAGCGCCCATTCATCGAGCTATGGCTACACCTTC. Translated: CASSAHSSSYGYTF.

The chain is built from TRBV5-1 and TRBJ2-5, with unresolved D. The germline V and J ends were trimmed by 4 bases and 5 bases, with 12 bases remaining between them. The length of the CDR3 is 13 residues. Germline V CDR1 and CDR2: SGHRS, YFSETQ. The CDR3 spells CASSPDSVETQYF. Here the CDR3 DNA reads TGCGCCAGCAGCCCCGACTCCGTGGAGACCCAGTACTTC.

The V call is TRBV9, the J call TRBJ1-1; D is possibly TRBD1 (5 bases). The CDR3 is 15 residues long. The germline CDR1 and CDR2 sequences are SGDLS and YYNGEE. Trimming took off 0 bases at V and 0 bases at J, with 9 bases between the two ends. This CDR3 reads CASSVDVGVNTEAFF. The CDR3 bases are TGTGCCAGCAGCGTAGATGTAGGGGTGAACACTGAAGCTTTCTTT.

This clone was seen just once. The CDR3 region has the DNA TGTGCCAGCAGCTTAGTATCGGCCCAAGAGACCCAGTACTTC. Amino acid sequence: CASSLVSAQETQYF. The rearrangement links TRBV11-1 to TRBJ2-5; D gene ambiguous. V was cut by 1 base and J by 1 base, with 7 bases left in between. CDR1 is SGHAT, CDR2 FQDESV, per germline (reference sequence). The CDR3 totals 14 residues.

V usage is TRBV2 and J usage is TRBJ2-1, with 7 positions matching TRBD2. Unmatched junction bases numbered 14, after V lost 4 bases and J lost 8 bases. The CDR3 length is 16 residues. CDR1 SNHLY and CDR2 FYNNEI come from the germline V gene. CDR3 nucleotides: TGTGCCAGCAGTGTTACACTAGCGTTGGAGAAGGATGAGCAGTTCTTC. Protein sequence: CASSVTLALEKDEQFF.

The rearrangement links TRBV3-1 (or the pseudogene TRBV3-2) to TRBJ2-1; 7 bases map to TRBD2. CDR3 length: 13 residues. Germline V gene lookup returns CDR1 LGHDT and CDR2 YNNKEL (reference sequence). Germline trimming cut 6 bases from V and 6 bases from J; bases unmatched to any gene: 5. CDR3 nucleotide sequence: TGTGCCAGCAGGATGGGGGGGGGCAATGAGCAGTTCTTC. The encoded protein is CASRMGGGNEQFF.

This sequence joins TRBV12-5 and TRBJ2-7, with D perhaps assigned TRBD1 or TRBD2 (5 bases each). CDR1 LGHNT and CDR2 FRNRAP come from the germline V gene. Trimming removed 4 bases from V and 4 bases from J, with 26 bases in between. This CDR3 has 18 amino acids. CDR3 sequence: CASGSKTGTNSRRYEQYF. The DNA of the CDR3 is TGTGCTAGTGGTTCGAAGACCGGGACCAACTCGCGAAGGTACGAGCAGTACTTC.

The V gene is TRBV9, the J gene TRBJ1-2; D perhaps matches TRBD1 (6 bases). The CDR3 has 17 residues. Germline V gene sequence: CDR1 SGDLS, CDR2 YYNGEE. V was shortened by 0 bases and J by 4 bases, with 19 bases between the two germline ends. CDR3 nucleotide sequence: TGTGCCAGCAGCGTAGGCCTAGGGGGGGCCAACCTCTATGGCTACACCTTC. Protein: CASSVGLGGANLYGYTF.

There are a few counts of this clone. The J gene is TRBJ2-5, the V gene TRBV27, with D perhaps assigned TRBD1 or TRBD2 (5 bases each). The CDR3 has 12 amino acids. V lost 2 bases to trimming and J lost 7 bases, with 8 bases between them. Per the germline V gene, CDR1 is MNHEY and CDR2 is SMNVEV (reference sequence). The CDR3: CASSLLGGTQYF. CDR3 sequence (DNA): TGTGCCAGCAGTTTACTTGGGGGGACCCAGTACTTC.

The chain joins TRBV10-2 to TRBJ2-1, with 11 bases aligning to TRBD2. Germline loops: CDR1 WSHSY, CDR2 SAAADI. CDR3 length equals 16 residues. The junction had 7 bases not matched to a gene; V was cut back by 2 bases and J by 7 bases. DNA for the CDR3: TGCGCCAGCAGTGAGCCACTAGCGGGAGCGGGTAATGAGCAGTTCTTC. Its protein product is CASSEPLAGAGNEQFF.

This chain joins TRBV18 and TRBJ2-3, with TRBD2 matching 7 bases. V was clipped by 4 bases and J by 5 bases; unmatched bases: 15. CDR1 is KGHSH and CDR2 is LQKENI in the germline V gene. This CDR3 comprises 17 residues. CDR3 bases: TGTGCCAGCTCACGCAGGAATGCGGGGGTCGCTGAAGATACGCAGTATTTT. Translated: CASSRRNAGVAEDTQYF.

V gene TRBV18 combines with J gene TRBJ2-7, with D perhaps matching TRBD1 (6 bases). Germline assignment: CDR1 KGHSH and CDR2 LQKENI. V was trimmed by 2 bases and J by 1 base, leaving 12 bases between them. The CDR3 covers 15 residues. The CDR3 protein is CASSPTGTPSYEQYF. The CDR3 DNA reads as TGTGCCAGCTCACCAACCGGGACACCGTCCTACGAGCAGTACTTC.

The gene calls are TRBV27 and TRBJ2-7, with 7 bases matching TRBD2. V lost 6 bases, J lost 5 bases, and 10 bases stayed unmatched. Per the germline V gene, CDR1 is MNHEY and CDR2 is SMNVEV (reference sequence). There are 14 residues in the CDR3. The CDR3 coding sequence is TGTGCCAGCAGCCGTTGGGGAGGGGCCCACGAGCAGTACTTC. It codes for CASSRWGGAHEQYF.

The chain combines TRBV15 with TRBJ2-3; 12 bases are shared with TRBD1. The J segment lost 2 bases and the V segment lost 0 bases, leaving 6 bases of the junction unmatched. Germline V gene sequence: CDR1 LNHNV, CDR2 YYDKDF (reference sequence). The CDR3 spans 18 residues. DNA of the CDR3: TGTGCCACCAGCAGAGATCGGGGGACAGGGGGCTTCACAGATACGCAGTATTTT. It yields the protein CATSRDRGTGGFTDTQYF.

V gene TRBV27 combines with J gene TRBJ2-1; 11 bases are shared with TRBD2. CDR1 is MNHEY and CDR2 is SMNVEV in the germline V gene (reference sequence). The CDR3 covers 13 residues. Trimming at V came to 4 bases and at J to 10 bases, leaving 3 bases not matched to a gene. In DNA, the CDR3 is TGTGCCAGCAGTTGGGGACTAGCGGAGGAGCAGTTCTTC. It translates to CASSWGLAEEQFF.